This T cell receptor (beta chain) was sequenced during a study of blood T cell repertoires in COVID-19. Study information: Acute and convalescent COVID-19 samples came from the United States, Italy and Spain. In each case, the material was cDNA or gDNA derived from T cells, B-cell-depleted T cells, or PBMCs.

The trim removed 2 bases at V and 4 bases at J, leaving 8 bases unmatched. Germline V gene data show CDR1 as MGHDK and CDR2 as SYGVNS. The CDR3 length is 17 residues. Study processing details: Nucleated cell number was recorded as an estimate derived from reference gene primer amplification. The protocol was immunoSEQ multiplex PCR, while the TCRdb copy is restricted to in-frame clones and leaves out a portion. V and J calls and clone size are those listed in that table; D and trimming were worked out from the DNA. The repertoire has 200,000 to 250,000 clones, approximately 86% of them found once; the top ten carry 1.5%.

The specimen was peripheral blood. This clonotype was sampled from a man aged 18 to 30 with active or convalescent COVID-19. V usage is TRBV25-1 and J usage is TRBJ2-7; the match to TRBD2 covers 13 bases. In DNA form, the CDR3 reads TGTGCCAGCAGTGAAGGAATAACTAGCGGGAGGGAATACGAGCAGTACTTC. Protein product: CASSEGITSGREYEQYF.